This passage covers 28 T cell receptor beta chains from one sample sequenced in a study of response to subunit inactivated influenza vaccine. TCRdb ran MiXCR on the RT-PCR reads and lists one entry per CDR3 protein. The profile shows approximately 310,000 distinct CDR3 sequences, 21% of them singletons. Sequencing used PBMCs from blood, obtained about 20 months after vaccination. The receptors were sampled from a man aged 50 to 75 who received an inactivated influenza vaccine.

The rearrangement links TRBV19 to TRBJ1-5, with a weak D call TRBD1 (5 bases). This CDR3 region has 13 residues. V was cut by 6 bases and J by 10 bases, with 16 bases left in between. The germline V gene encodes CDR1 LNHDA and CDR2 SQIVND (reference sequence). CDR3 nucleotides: TGTGCCAGTAGCGGCTCTAGGGGTCACCCCCAGCATTTT. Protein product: CASSGSRGHPQHF.

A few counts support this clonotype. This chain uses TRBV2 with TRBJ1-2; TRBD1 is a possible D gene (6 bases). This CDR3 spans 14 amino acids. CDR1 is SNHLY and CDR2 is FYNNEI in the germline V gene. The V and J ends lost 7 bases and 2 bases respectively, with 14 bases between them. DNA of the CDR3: TGTGCCAGCACGAGGGACAACTTAAACTATGGCTACACCTTC. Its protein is CASTRDNLNYGYTF.

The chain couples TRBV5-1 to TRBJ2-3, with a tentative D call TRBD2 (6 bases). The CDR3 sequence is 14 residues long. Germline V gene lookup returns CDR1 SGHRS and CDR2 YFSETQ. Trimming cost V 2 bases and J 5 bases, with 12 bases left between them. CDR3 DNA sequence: TGCGCCAGCAGCTTCCGACTAGTTGGAGATACGCAGTATTTT. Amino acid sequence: CASSFRLVGDTQYF.

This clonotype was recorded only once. CDR3 sequence (DNA): TGTGCCAGCAGCCCCCTGCCCTCGAGCTCCTACAATGAGCAGTTCTTC. As protein: CASSPLPSSSYNEQFF. V gene TRBV9 combines with J gene TRBJ2-1; D ambiguous. The CDR3 consists of 16 residues. Trimming pared 4 bases from V and 0 bases from J, leaving 14 bases between. CDR1 and CDR2 (germline): SGDLS, YYNGEE.

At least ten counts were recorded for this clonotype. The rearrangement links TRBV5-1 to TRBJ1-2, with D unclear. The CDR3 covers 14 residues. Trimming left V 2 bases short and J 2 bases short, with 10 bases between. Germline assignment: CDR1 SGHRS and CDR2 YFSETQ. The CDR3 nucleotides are TGCGCCAGCAGCTTCGCTCTTCCCAACTATGGCTACACCTTC. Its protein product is CASSFALPNYGYTF.

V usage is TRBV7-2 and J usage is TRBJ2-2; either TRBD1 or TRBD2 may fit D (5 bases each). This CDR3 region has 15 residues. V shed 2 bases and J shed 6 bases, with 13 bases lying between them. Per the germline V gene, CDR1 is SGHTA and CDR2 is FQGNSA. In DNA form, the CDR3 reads TGTGCCAGCAGCTTAAGGGACCCGCTTCCCGGGGAGCTGTTTTTT. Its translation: CASSLRDPLPGELFF.

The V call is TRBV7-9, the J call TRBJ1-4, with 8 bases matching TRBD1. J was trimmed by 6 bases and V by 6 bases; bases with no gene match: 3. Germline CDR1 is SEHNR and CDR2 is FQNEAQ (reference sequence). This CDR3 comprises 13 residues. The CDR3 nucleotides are TGTGCCAGCAGAGGACAGGGTGATGAAAAACTGTTTTTT. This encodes CASRGQGDEKLFF.

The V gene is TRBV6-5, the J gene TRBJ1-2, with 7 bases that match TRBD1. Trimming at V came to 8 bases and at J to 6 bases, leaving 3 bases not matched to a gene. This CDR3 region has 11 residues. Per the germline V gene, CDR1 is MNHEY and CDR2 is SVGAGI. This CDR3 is CASGRGNGYTF. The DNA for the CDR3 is TGTGCCAGCGGCAGGGGGAATGGCTACACCTTC.

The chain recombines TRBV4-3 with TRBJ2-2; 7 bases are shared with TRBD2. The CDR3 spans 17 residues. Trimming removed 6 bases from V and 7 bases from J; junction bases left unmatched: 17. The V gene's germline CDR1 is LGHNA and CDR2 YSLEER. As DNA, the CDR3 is TGCGCCAGCAGTCTGGGATTGGGGGGGGATTTCAGCGGGGAGCTGTTTTTT. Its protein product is CASSLGLGGDFSGELFF.

The CDR3 bases are TGCGCCAGCAGCCAAGAAAGCGGGATTGAAGCTTTCTTT. Protein: CASSQESGIEAFF. The chain employs TRBV4-3 and TRBJ1-1, with D hard to call. V lost 0 bases and J 7 bases, leaving 9 bases between the germline ends. CDR1 and CDR2 from the germline V gene are LGHNA and YSLEER. The CDR3 is made up of 13 amino acids.

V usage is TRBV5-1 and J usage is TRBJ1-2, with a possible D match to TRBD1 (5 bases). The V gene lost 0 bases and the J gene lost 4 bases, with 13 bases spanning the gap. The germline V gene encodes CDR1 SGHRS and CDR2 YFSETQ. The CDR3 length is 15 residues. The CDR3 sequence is CASSLGGTPGYGYTF. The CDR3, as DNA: TGCGCCAGCAGCTTGGGGGGGACTCCGGGCTATGGCTACACCTTC.

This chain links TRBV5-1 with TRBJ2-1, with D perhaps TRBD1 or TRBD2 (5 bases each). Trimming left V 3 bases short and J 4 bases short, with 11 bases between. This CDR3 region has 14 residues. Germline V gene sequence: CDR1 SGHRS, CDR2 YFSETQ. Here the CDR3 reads CASSSGTGYNEQFF. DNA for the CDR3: TGCGCCAGCAGCTCCGGGACGGGATACAATGAGCAGTTCTTC.

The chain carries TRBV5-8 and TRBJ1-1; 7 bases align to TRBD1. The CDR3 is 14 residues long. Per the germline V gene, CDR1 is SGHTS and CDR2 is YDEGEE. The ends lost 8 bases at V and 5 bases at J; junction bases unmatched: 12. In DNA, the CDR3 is TGTGCCAGTAAGAGGGAGGGGGCTCGGACTGAAGCTTTCTTT. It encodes CASKREGARTEAFF.

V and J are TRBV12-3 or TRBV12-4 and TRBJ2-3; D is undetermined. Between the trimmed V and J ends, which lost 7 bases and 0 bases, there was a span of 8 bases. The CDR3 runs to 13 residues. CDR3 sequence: CASIVDSTDTQYF. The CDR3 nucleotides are TGTGCCAGCATCGTGGATAGCACAGATACGCAGTATTTT.

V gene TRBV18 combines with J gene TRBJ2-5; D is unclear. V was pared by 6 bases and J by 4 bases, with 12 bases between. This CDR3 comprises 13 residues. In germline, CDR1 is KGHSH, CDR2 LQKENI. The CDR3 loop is CASSPRISETQYF. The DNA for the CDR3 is TGTGCCAGCTCCCCGAGGATATCAGAGACCCAGTACTTC.

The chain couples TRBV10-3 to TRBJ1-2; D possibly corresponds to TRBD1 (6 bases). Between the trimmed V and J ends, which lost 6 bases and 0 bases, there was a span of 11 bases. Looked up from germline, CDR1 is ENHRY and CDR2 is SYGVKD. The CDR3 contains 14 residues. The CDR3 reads CAIRTGQTNYGYTF. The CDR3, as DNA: TGTGCCATCAGGACTGGACAGACTAACTATGGCTACACCTTC.

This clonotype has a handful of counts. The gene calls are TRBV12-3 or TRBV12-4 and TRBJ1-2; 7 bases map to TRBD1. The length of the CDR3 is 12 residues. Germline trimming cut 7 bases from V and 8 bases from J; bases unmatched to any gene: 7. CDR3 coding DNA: TGTGCCAGCACCTTGCCGGGACAGGGCTACACCTTC. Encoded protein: CASTLPGQGYTF.

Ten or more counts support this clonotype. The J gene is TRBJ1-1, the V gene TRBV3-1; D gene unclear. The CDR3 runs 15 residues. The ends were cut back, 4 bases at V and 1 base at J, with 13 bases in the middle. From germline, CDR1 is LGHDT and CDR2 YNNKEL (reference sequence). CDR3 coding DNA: TGTGCCAGCAGCCCAAGGGTCCTCGCGAACACTGAAGCTTTCTTT. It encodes CASSPRVLANTEAFF.

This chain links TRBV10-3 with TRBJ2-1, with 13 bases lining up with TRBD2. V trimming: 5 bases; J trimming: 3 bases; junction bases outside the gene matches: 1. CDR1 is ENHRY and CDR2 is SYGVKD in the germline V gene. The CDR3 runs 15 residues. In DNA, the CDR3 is TGTGCCATCAGTCGACTAGCGGGGGGCTACAATGAGCAGTTCTTC. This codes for CAISRLAGGYNEQFF.

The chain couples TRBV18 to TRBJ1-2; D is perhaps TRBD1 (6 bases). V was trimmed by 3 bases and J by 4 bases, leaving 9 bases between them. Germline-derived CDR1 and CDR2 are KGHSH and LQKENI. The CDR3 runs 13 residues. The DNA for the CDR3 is TGTGCCAGCTCACCGAGGGGGTTCTATGGCTACACCTTC. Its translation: CASSPRGFYGYTF.

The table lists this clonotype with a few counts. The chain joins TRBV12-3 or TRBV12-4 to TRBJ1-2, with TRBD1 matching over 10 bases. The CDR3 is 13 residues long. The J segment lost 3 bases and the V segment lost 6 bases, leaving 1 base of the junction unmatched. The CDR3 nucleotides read TGTGCCAGCAGCGGGACAGGGGACTATGGCTACACCTTC. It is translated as CASSGTGDYGYTF.

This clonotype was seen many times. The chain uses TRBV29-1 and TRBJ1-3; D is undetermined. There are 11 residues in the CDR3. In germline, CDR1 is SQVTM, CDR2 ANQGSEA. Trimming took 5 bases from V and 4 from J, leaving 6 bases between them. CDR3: CSVSEGNTIYF. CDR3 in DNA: TGCAGCGTTTCGGAAGGAAACACCATATATTTT.

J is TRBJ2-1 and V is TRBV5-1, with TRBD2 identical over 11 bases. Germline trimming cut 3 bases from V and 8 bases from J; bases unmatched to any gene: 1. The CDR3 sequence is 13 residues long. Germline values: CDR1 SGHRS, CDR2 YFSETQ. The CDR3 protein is CASSSTSGDEQFF. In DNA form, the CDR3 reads TGCGCCAGCAGCTCGACTAGCGGGGATGAGCAGTTCTTC.

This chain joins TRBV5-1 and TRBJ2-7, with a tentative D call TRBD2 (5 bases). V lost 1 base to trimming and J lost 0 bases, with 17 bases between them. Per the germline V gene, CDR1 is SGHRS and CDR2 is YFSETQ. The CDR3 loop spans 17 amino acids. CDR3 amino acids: CASSLPVGEKSSYEQYF. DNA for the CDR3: TGCGCCAGCAGCTTGCCGGTGGGAGAAAAGAGCTCCTACGAGCAGTACTTC.

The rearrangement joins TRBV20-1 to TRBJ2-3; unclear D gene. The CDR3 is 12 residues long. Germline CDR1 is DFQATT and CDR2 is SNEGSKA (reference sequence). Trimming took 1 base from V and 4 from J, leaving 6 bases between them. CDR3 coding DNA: TGCAGTGCTAGAGTTACCGCAGATACGCAGTATTTT. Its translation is CSARVTADTQYF.

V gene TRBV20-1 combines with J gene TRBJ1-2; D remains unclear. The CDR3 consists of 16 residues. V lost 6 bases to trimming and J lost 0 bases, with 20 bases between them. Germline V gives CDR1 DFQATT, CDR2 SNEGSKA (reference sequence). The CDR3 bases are TGCAGTGCACGCCCCTTATGGCGGGGAGCTAACTATGGCTACACCTTC. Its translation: CSARPLWRGANYGYTF.

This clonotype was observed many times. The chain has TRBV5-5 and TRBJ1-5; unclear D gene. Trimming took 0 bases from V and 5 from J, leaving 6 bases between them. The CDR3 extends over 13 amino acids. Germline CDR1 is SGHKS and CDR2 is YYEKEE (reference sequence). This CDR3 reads CASSLAEYQPQHF. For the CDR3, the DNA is TGTGCCAGCAGCTTGGCGGAGTATCAGCCCCAGCATTTT.

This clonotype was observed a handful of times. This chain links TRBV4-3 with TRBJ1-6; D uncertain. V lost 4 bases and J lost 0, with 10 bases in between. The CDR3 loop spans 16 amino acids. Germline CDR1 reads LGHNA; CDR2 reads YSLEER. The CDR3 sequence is CASSPASSSYNSPLHF. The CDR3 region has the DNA TGCGCCAGCAGCCCTGCATCGAGCTCCTATAATTCACCCCTCCACTTT.